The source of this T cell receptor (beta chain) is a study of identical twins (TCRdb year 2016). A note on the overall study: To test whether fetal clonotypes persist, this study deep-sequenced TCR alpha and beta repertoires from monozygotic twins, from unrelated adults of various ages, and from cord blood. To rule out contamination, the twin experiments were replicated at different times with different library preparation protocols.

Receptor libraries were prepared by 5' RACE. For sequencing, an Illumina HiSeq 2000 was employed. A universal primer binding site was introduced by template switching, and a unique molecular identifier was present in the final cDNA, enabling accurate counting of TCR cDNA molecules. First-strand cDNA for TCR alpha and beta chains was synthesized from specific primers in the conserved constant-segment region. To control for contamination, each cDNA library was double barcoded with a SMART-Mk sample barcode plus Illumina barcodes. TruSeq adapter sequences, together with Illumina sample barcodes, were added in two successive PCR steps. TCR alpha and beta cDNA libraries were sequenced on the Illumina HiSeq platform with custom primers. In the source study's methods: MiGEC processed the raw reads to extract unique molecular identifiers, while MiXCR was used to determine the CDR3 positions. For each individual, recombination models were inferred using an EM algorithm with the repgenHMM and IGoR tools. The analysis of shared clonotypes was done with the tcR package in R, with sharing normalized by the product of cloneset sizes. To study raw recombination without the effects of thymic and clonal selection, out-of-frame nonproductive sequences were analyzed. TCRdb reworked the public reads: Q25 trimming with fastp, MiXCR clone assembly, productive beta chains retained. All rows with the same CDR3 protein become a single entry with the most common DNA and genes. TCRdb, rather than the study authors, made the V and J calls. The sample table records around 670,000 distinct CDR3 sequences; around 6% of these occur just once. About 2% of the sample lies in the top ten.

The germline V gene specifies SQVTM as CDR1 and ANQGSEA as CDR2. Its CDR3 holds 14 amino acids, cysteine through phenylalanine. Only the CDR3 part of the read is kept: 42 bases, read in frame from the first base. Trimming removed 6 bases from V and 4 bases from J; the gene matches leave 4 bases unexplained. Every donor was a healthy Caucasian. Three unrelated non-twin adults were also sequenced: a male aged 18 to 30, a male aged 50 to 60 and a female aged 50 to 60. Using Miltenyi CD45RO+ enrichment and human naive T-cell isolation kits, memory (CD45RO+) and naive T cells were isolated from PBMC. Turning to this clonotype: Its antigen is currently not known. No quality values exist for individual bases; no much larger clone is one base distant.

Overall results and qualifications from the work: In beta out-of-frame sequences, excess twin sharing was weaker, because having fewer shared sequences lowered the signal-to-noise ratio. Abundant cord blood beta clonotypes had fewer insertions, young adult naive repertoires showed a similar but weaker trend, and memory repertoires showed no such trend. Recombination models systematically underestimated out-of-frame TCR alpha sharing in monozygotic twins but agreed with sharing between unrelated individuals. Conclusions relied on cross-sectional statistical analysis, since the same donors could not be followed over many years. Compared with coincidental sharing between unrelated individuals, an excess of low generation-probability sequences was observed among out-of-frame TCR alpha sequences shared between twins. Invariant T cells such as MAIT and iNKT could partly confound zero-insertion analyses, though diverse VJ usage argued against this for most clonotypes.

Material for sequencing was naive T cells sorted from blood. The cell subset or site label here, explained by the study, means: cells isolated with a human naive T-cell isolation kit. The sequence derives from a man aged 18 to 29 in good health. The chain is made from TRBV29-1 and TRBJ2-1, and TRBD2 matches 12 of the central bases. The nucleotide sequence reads TGCAGCGTCACCGGGACTAGCGGGTACAATGAGCAGTTCTTC. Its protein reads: CSVTGTSGYNEQFF.